The clone carrying this T cell receptor beta chain has ten or more counts. Its antigen is still unknown. CDR3 length equals 15 residues. Between the trimmed V and J ends, which lost 0 bases and 0 bases, there was a span of 6 bases. Germline values: CDR1 LGHDT, CDR2 YNNKEL (reference sequence). The sample originates from a study of neurological immune-mediated disorders. Study results and caveats: Repertoires from 18 of 34 multiple sclerosis patients grouped phylogenetically into a related-CDR3 cluster, suggesting a possible signature.

Synthesis of cDNA was carried out by template-switch 5'RACE. The reaction used 10-nucleotide random UMIs. Using its own MiXCR run on the 5' RACE reads, TCRdb lists one record per CDR3 protein. Here the sample spans tens of thousands of distinct CDR3 sequences, approximately 3.7% being singletons. Sample: PBMCs. The TCR originated in a woman aged 50 to 60 with multiple sclerosis. This chain connects TRBV3-1 to TRBJ1-3; D remains ambiguous. CDR3 in amino acids: CASSQEAISGNTIYF. DNA of the CDR3: TGTGCCAGCAGCCAAGAGGCAATCTCTGGAAACACCATATATTTT.